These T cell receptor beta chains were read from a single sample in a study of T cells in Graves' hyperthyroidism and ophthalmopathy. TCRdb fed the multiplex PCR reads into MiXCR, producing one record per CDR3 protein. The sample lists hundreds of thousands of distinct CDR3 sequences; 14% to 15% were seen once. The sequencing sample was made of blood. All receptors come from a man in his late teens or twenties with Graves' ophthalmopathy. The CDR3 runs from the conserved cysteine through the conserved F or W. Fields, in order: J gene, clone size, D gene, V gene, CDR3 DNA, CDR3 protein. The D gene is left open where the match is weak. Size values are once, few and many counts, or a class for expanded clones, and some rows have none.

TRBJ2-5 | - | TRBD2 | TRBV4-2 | TGTGCCAGCAGCCAAGAAGGTGGAGCGGGGGGCCCGGAGACCCAGTACTTC | CASSQEGGAGGPETQYF
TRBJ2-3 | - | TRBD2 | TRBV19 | TGTGCCAGTAGTTGGGGGGGGGAAACAGATACGCAGTATTTT | CASSWGGETDTQYF
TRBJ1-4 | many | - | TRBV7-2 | TGTGCCAGCAGCAGATCACCAACCCCGGGAGTCGCCGAAAAACTGTTTTTT | CASSRSPTPGVAEKLFF
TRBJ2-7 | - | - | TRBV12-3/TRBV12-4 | TGTGCCAGCAGCTCTCTACTCCTCTACGAGCAGTACTTC | CASSSLLLYEQYF
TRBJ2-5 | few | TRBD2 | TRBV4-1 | TGCGCCAGCAGCCAAGGCGAGGGAGGGCCCGAGACCCAGTACTTC | CASSQGEGGPETQYF
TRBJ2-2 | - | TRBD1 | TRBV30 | TGTGCCTGGAGTGTGACAGGGAGCCCCACCGGGGAGCTGTTTTTT | CAWSVTGSPTGELFF
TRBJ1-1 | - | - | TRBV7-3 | TGTGCCAGCAGCCCACCCCGGGGGATTGGCACTGAAGCTTTCTTT | CASSPPRGIGTEAFF
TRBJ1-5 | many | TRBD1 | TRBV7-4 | TGTGCCAGCAGCTTGGGGGACAGGGACCCTCAGAGCAATCAGCCCCAGCATTTT | CASSLGDRDPQSNQPQHF
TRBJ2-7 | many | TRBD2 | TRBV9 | TGTGCCAGCAGCATAGGGAGGGACGGGTCCTACGAGCAGTACTTC | CASSIGRDGSYEQYF
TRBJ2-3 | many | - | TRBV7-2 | TGTGCCAGCAGCGAACTGGGTCAAAGCACAGATACGCAGTATTTT | CASSELGQSTDTQYF
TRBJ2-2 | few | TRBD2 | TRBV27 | TGTGCCAGCAGTCTGGGACTAGCCCTGGCCGGGGAGCTGTTTTTT | CASSLGLALAGELFF
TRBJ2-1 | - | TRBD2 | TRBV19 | TGTGCCAGTAGTATGGGACTAGCGGCCTATTCCTACAATGAGCAGTTCTTC | CASSMGLAAYSYNEQFF
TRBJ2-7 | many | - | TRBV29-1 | TGCAGCGTTGTTGGTAGGGGAAACTCCTACGAGCAGTACTTC | CSVVGRGNSYEQYF
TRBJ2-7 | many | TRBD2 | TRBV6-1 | TGTGCCAGCAGTAAGGGGCTAGCGGGGTTATACGAGCAGTACTTC | CASSKGLAGLYEQYF
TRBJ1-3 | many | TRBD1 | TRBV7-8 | TGTGCCAGCAGCCGGGACAGGACTGGAAACACCATATATTTT | CASSRDRTGNTIYF
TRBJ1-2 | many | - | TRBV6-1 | TGTGCCAGCAGTTATGGCAGGGACTCTGGCTACACCTTC | CASSYGRDSGYTF
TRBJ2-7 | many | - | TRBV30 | TGTGCCTGGAGTGGGGACTTCTCCTACGAGCAGTACTTC | CAWSGDFSYEQYF
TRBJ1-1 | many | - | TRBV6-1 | TGTGCCAGCAGTTTACAGGAATTGACGAACACTGAAGCTTTCTTT | CASSLQELTNTEAFF
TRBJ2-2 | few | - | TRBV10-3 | TGTGCCATCTGTGACGGGGATGGCACCGGGGAGCTGTTTTTT | CAICDGDGTGELFF
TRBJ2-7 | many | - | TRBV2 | TGTGCCACCGAGGACAGTACCTACGAGCAGTACTTC | CATEDSTYEQYF
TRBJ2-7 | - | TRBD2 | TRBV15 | TGTGCCACCAGCAGAGATATCGGGGGAGGGGAGCAGTACTTC | CATSRDIGGGEQYF
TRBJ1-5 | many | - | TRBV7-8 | TGTGCCAGCAGCCTATATCAGGGCGGCAATCAGCCCCAGCATTTT | CASSLYQGGNQPQHF